This T cell receptor (beta chain) was retrieved from a study of cytomegalovirus exposure and HLA in healthy donors. Study results and limitations: Reportedly, a later analysis found an Asian-associated ancestry cluster had fewer N-insertions than the approximately 700-donor mean. In vitro checks showed that three CMV-associated chains really do target CMV antigens.

The sample holds a few counts of this clone. Its antigen remains unidentified. The PCR used 60 Vbeta and 13 Jbeta primers. The table came from immunoSEQ multiplex PCR; TCRdb's copy has only in-frame clones and leaves some out. The table records more than 95,000 clones, 78% of them present only once. The sequence was collected from a woman in her thirties or forties in good health and CMV-seronegative. The sequenced sample was PBMCs.

This CDR3 reads CASSVGQGDRELFF. The CDR3 nucleotides are TGTGCCAGCAGCGTAGGACAGGGAGACAGAGAACTGTTTTTT. The chain combines TRBV9 with TRBJ1-4, with 7 bases identical to TRBD1. After removal of 0 bases from V and 12 bases from J, the junction contained 8 bases not matched to a gene. The germline V gene has CDR1 SGDLS and CDR2 YYNGEE. This CDR3 has 14 amino acids. Full variable domain (missing parts from reference TRBV9 and TRBJ1-4): DSGVTQTPKHLITATGQRVTLRCSPRSGDLSVYWYQQSLDQGLQFLIQYYNGEERAKGNILERFSAQQFPDLHSELNLSSLELGDSALYFCASSVGQGDRELFFGSGTQLSVL.